This is a list of T cell receptor beta chains from one sample in a study of T cell responses to AZD1222 COVID-19 vaccine. The repertoire was sequenced with immunoSEQ multiplex PCR; TCRdb's copy has only in-frame clones and lacks some. The table shows some 150,000 clones, with 90% occurring only once. Source: peripheral blood, taken 28 days after the second AZD1222 dose. These receptors originate from an adult who received the AZD1222 COVID-19 vaccine. The CDR3 runs from the conserved cysteine through the conserved F or W. D genes are given only for firm matches. Size is omitted from some rows. Given values are once, few, many or a class for expanded clones.

D gene: .
V gene: TRBV6-1
CDR3 length: 14
clone size: .
J gene: TRBJ2-3
CDR3 protein: CASSEIPVRDTQYF
CDR3 DNA: TGTGCCAGCAGTGAAATACCCGTTAGAGATACGCAGTATTTT

D gene: .
V gene: TRBV4-1
CDR3 length: 15
clone size: .
J gene: TRBJ1-5
CDR3 protein: CASSHEGLSNQPQHF
CDR3 DNA: TGCGCCAGCAGCCACGAGGGCCTAAGCAATCAGCCCCAGCATTTT

D gene: TRBD2
V gene: TRBV4-1
CDR3 length: 16
clone size: .
J gene: TRBJ2-5
CDR3 protein: CASSQGPGLGQETQYF
CDR3 DNA: TGCGCCAGCAGCCAAGGTCCGGGACTAGGGCAAGAGACCCAGTACTTC

D gene: .
V gene: TRBV3-1/TRBV3-2
CDR3 length: 15
clone size: .
J gene: TRBJ2-1
CDR3 protein: CASSQVNLAVNEQFF
CDR3 DNA: TGTGCCAGCAGCCAAGTAAACCTAGCCGTCAATGAGCAGTTCTTC

D gene: .
V gene: TRBV4-2
CDR3 length: 14
clone size: .
J gene: TRBJ1-3
CDR3 protein: CASSPNTSGNTIYF
CDR3 DNA: TGTGCCAGCAGCCCGAATACCTCTGGAAACACCATATATTTT

D gene: .
V gene: TRBV30
CDR3 length: 12
clone size: .
J gene: TRBJ2-7
CDR3 protein: CAWTGSSVEQYF
CDR3 DNA: TGTGCCTGGACAGGGTCTAGCGTCGAGCAGTACTTC

D gene: .
V gene: TRBV19
CDR3 length: 11
clone size: .
J gene: TRBJ1-2
CDR3 protein: CASSSDVFYTF
CDR3 DNA: TGTGCCAGTAGTTCGGACGTGTTCTACACCTTC

D gene: .
V gene: TRBV9
CDR3 length: 14
clone size: .
J gene: TRBJ2-3
CDR3 protein: CASSVGWRTDTQYF
CDR3 DNA: TGTGCCAGCAGCGTAGGATGGAGGACAGATACGCAGTATTTT

D gene: .
V gene: TRBV28
CDR3 length: 14
clone size: once
J gene: TRBJ1-1
CDR3 protein: CASSLVRGATEAFF
CDR3 DNA: TGTGCCAGCAGTTTAGTTCGGGGGGCGACTGAAGCTTTCTTT

D gene: TRBD1
V gene: TRBV9
CDR3 length: 16
clone size: few
J gene: TRBJ2-5
CDR3 protein: CASSGDRGYHQETQYF
CDR3 DNA: TGTGCCAGCAGCGGGGACAGGGGGTACCACCAAGAGACCCAGTACTTC

D gene: .
V gene: TRBV5-1
CDR3 length: 14
clone size: .
J gene: TRBJ1-6
CDR3 protein: CASSFLPEDSPLHF
CDR3 DNA: TGCGCCAGCAGCTTCCTGCCGGAGGATTCACCCCTCCACTTT

D gene: TRBD2
V gene: TRBV7-9
CDR3 length: 17
clone size: .
J gene: TRBJ2-1
CDR3 protein: CASTPSLAERSYNEQFF
CDR3 DNA: TGTGCCAGCACCCCTTCGCTAGCGGAGAGATCCTACAATGAGCAGTTCTTC

D gene: TRBD1
V gene: TRBV5-1
CDR3 length: 12
clone size: .
J gene: TRBJ1-6
CDR3 protein: CASSEQGEPLHF
CDR3 DNA: TGCGCCAGCAGCGAACAGGGGGAACCCCTCCACTTT

D gene: TRBD2
V gene: TRBV7-6
CDR3 length: 15
clone size: .
J gene: TRBJ2-1
CDR3 protein: CASSLGDAWGGEQFF
CDR3 DNA: TGTGCCAGCAGCTTAGGTGACGCGTGGGGGGGAGAGCAGTTCTTC

D gene: .
V gene: TRBV13
CDR3 length: 14
clone size: .
J gene: TRBJ2-7
CDR3 protein: CASSLGLLRGEQYF
CDR3 DNA: TGTGCCAGCAGCTTAGGACTGCTCCGGGGCGAGCAGTACTTC

D gene: .
V gene: TRBV5-4
CDR3 length: 12
clone size: .
J gene: TRBJ2-1
CDR3 protein: CASSWGRDEQFF
CDR3 DNA: TGTGCCAGCAGCTGGGGCAGGGATGAGCAGTTCTTC

D gene: TRBD2
V gene: TRBV27
CDR3 length: 17
clone size: .
J gene: TRBJ2-1
CDR3 protein: CASSPTGTSGRRHEQFF
CDR3 DNA: TGTGCCAGCAGCCCAACCGGGACTAGCGGGAGACGGCATGAGCAGTTCTTC

D gene: .
V gene: TRBV14
CDR3 length: 13
clone size: .
J gene: TRBJ1-1
CDR3 protein: CASRRGRNTEAFF
CDR3 DNA: TGTGCCAGCAGACGCGGACGGAACACTGAAGCTTTCTTT

D gene: .
V gene: TRBV5-4
CDR3 length: 12
clone size: once
J gene: TRBJ2-5
CDR3 protein: CASSAIQGTQYF
CDR3 DNA: TGTGCCAGCAGCGCAATCCAGGGGACCCAGTACTTC

D gene: .
V gene: TRBV6-5
CDR3 length: 15
clone size: .
J gene: TRBJ2-1
CDR3 protein: CASSWGFQGYNEQFF
CDR3 DNA: TGTGCCAGCAGCTGGGGCTTTCAGGGGTACAATGAGCAGTTCTTC

D gene: .
V gene: TRBV10-3
CDR3 length: 17
clone size: .
J gene: TRBJ1-4
CDR3 protein: CAISESMTTNLGEKLFF
CDR3 DNA: TGTGCCATCAGTGAGTCGATGACCACGAACCTTGGTGAAAAACTGTTTTTT

D gene: .
V gene: TRBV27
CDR3 length: 17
clone size: .
J gene: TRBJ1-2
CDR3 protein: CASSLKGRGVTNYGYTF
CDR3 DNA: TGTGCCAGCAGTTTAAAGGGGCGGGGGGTAACTAACTATGGCTACACCTTC

D gene: .
V gene: TRBV20-1
CDR3 length: 13
clone size: .
J gene: TRBJ1-3
CDR3 protein: CSASRSSGNTIYF
CDR3 DNA: TGCAGTGCTAGTCGGAGCTCCGGAAACACCATATATTTT

D gene: TRBD1
V gene: TRBV13
CDR3 length: 17
clone size: .
J gene: TRBJ1-2
CDR3 protein: CASSLPPLRTGYYGYTF
CDR3 DNA: TGTGCCAGCAGCTTACCCCCCCTCCGGACAGGATACTATGGCTACACCTTC

D gene: TRBD1
V gene: TRBV28
CDR3 length: 14
clone size: .
J gene: TRBJ2-2
CDR3 protein: CASRTPGQAGELFF
CDR3 DNA: TGTGCCAGCAGAACCCCTGGACAGGCCGGGGAGCTGTTTTTT

D gene: .
V gene: TRBV25-1
CDR3 length: 12
clone size: .
J gene: TRBJ2-1
CDR3 protein: CASTRQDNEQFF
CDR3 DNA: TGTGCCAGCACTAGACAGGACAATGAGCAGTTCTTC

D gene: TRBD1
V gene: TRBV6-5
CDR3 length: 13
clone size: .
J gene: TRBJ1-2
CDR3 protein: CASREGADYGYTF
CDR3 DNA: TGTGCCAGCAGAGAGGGGGCTGACTATGGCTACACCTTC

D gene: .
V gene: TRBV7-9
CDR3 length: 14
clone size: few
J gene: TRBJ1-1
CDR3 protein: CASSLTGMNTEAFF
CDR3 DNA: TGTGCCAGCAGCTTGACTGGCATGAACACTGAAGCTTTCTTT

D gene: TRBD1
V gene: TRBV7-3
CDR3 length: 16
clone size: .
J gene: TRBJ2-2
CDR3 protein: CASSLRGQVNTGELFF
CDR3 DNA: TGTGCCAGCAGCCTCAGGGGACAGGTTAACACCGGGGAGCTGTTTTTT

D gene: .
V gene: TRBV7-9
CDR3 length: 15
clone size: .
J gene: TRBJ1-5
CDR3 protein: CASSEQGFGNQPQHF
CDR3 DNA: TGTGCCAGCAGTGAACAGGGTTTTGGCAATCAGCCCCAGCATTTT

D gene: .
V gene: TRBV12-3/TRBV12-4
CDR3 length: 13
clone size: .
J gene: TRBJ1-5
CDR3 protein: CASSRNSNQPQHF
CDR3 DNA: TGTGCCAGCAGTCGAAATAGCAATCAGCCCCAGCATTTT

D gene: .
V gene: TRBV27
CDR3 length: 14
clone size: .
J gene: TRBJ1-1
CDR3 protein: CASSSRRGGTEAFF
CDR3 DNA: TGTGCCAGCAGTTCCAGACGGGGTGGCACTGAAGCTTTCTTT

D gene: .
V gene: TRBV19
CDR3 length: 14
clone size: .
J gene: TRBJ1-1
CDR3 protein: CASSIKGIHTEAFF
CDR3 DNA: TGTGCCAGTAGTATCAAAGGGATCCACACTGAAGCTTTCTTT

D gene: .
V gene: TRBV30
CDR3 length: 11
clone size: .
J gene: TRBJ1-1
CDR3 protein: CAWSPRDKAFF
CDR3 DNA: TGTGCCTGGAGTCCCAGGGACAAAGCTTTCTTT

D gene: TRBD1
V gene: TRBV3-1/TRBV3-2
CDR3 length: 14
clone size: .
J gene: TRBJ1-2
CDR3 protein: CASSTGQGANGYTF
CDR3 DNA: TGTGCCAGCAGCACCGGACAGGGGGCGAATGGCTACACCTTC

D gene: .
V gene: TRBV5-1
CDR3 length: 15
clone size: .
J gene: TRBJ2-2
CDR3 protein: CASSLFQGSTGELFF
CDR3 DNA: TGCGCCAGCAGCTTGTTTCAGGGGTCCACCGGGGAGCTGTTTTTT

D gene: TRBD1
V gene: TRBV4-1
CDR3 length: 15
clone size: .
J gene: TRBJ1-2
CDR3 protein: CASSHRTGGGSGYTF
CDR3 DNA: TGCGCCAGCAGCCATCGAACAGGGGGAGGAAGTGGCTACACCTTC